The 21 T cell receptor beta chains below come from one sample, sequenced in a study of cytomegalovirus exposure and HLA in healthy donors. A multiplex PCR was run with 60 Vbeta primers and 13 Jbeta primers. The data were produced by immunoSEQ multiplex PCR, yet TCRdb's version contains in-frame clones alone and is incomplete. Of around 64,000 clones listed, roughly 89% are singletons. Sequencing was done on a sample of PBMCs. The receptors originated from a woman in her thirties in good health and CMV-seronegative.

The J gene is TRBJ2-1, the V gene TRBV7-9, with unresolved D. Germline CDR1 reads SEHNR; CDR2 reads FQNEAQ (reference sequence). Trimming left V 5 bases short and J 7 bases short, with 12 bases between. This CDR3 is 13 amino acids long. CDR3 sequence reads: CASSPHFRNEQFF. The CDR3 nucleotides read TGTGCCAGCAGCCCTCACTTTAGAAATGAGCAGTTCTTC.

The V and J genes are TRBV27 and TRBJ2-1, with a weak D call TRBD1 (6 bases). In germline, CDR1 is MNHEY, CDR2 SMNVEV (reference sequence). The CDR3 is made up of 13 amino acids. V shed 9 bases and J shed 10 bases, with 19 bases lying between them. The CDR3 region is CASIGLQRGEQFF. The CDR3 DNA reads as TGTGCCAGTATCGGGCTGCAAAGGGGGGAGCAGTTCTTC.

V and J are TRBV27 and TRBJ2-1; the D gene is possibly TRBD1 (5 bases). The CDR3 covers 14 residues. The germline V gene encodes CDR1 MNHEY and CDR2 SMNVEV (reference sequence). V lost 6 bases, J lost 5 bases, and 14 bases lay in between. The DNA for the CDR3 is TGTGCCAGCAGGAAACCAGGGTGGGACAATGAGCAGTTCTTC. The encoded protein is CASRKPGWDNEQFF.

The genes are TRBV7-6 and TRBJ2-5; perhaps TRBD1 as D (6 bases). The J call is in doubt because the DNA end fits TRBJ2-7 better. CDR3 size: 14 residues. The germline V gene encodes CDR1 SGHVS and CDR2 FNYEAQ. CDR3 amino acids: CASSPPDRRYEQYF. CDR3 sequence (DNA): TGTGCCAGCAGCCCTCCTGACAGGCGCTACGAGCAGTACTTC.

V and J are TRBV4-3 and TRBJ2-7, with TRBD2 matching over 8 bases. Trimming took 0 bases from V and 4 from J; bases not matched to a gene: 5. The CDR3 covers 15 residues. CDR1 and CDR2 from the germline V gene are LGHNA and YSLEER. In DNA form, the CDR3 reads TGCGCCAGCAGCCAAGAGCTAGCGGGCTCTTACGAGCAGTACTTC. Translated, it gives CASSQELAGSYEQYF.

A remark on this clone: At one end the junction does not follow the germline gene, possibly because of a read error. The V call is TRBV27, the J call TRBJ2-7; 7 bases fit TRBD1. The CDR3 spans 13 residues. Germline assignment: CDR1 MNHEY and CDR2 SMNVEV (reference sequence). Here the CDR3 reads CVTRVTGNDEQYF. In DNA form, the CDR3 reads TGCGTCACTAGAGTGACAGGGAACGACGAGCAGTACTTC.

The chain recombines TRBV27 with TRBJ2-7; 9 nucleotides align to TRBD1. Trimming cost V 1 base and J 2 bases; bases outside gene matches: 0. CDR3 length: 14 amino acids. Per germline, CDR1 MNHEY and CDR2 SMNVEV (reference sequence). CDR3 bases: TGTGCCAGCAGTTTATGGACAGGGGCCTACGAGCAGTACTTC. Translation gives CASSLWTGAYEQYF.

CDR3 amino acids: CSAGVAGLGRETQYF. CDR3 DNA sequence: TGCAGCGCTGGAGTCGCAGGTCTAGGGAGAGAGACCCAGTACTTC. The chain couples TRBV29-1 to TRBJ2-5, with TRBD2 as a possible D gene (5 bases). Trimming pared 7 bases from V and 4 bases from J, leaving 22 bases between. The CDR3 runs 15 residues. Germline CDR1 and CDR2: SQVTM and ANQGSEA.

The rearrangement joins TRBV10-3 to TRBJ1-2; the match to TRBD1 covers 7 bases. The germline gives CDR1 ENHRY, CDR2 SYGVKD. The ends lost 6 bases at V and 4 bases at J; junction bases unmatched: 8. The length of the CDR3 is 14 residues. Here the CDR3 DNA reads TGTGCCATCAGCTCCATGACAGGGCCCTATGGCTACACCTTC. Translation: CAISSMTGPYGYTF.

V is TRBV4-2 and J is TRBJ2-7; 9 nucleotides align to TRBD2. Germline values: CDR1 LGHNA, CDR2 YNFKEQ. This CDR3 is 16 amino acids long. After removal of 0 bases from V and 4 bases from J, the junction contained 7 bases not matched to a gene. The CDR3 sequence is CASSQEGRGGAYEQYF. The CDR3 coding sequence is TGTGCCAGCAGCCAAGAAGGGCGGGGGGGCGCGTACGAGCAGTACTTC.

The chain recombines TRBV27 with TRBJ2-7, with D possibly being TRBD2 (5 bases). The CDR3 extends over 14 amino acids. From germline, CDR1 is MNHEY and CDR2 SMNVEV (reference sequence). V lost 10 bases and J lost 0, with 16 bases in between. The CDR3 DNA is TGTGCCACCAGGCGGGTCTCGAGCTCCTACGAGCAGTACTTC. As protein: CATRRVSSSYEQYF.

The chain employs TRBV9 and TRBJ2-3, with TRBD2 matching 10 bases. The CDR3 is 16 amino acids. Trimming at V came to 4 bases and at J to 5 bases, leaving 10 bases not matched to a gene. From germline, CDR1 is SGDLS and CDR2 YYNGEE. The DNA of the CDR3 is TGTGCCAGCAGCCCGCCTGGTAGCGGGAGGAGAGATACGCAGTATTTT. Its translation is CASSPPGSGRRDTQYF.

This chain uses TRBV7-6 with TRBJ2-5; perhaps TRBD1 as D (6 bases). The J call may be mistaken, given a closer DNA end match to TRBJ2-7. Germline V gene sequence: CDR1 SGHVS, CDR2 FNYEAQ. This CDR3 region has 15 residues. The CDR3 loop reads CASSLEEGESDEQYF. DNA for the CDR3: TGTGCCAGCAGCTTAGAAGAGGGGGAGTCGGACGAGCAGTACTTC.

This chain joins TRBV6-1 and TRBJ1-5, with TRBD1 matching over 7 bases. There are 14 residues in the CDR3. V trimming: 5 bases; J trimming: 7 bases; junction bases outside the gene matches: 8. Germline V CDR1 and CDR2: MNHNS, SASEGT. The CDR3 sequence: CASSTTGKEQPQHF. CDR3 bases: TGTGCCAGCAGTACGACAGGGAAGGAGCAGCCCCAGCATTTT.

The chain couples TRBV10-3 to TRBJ2-5; TRBD2 agrees at 11 bases. The CDR3 has 14 residues. The V gene's germline CDR1 is ENHRY and CDR2 SYGVKD. The J segment lost 5 bases and the V segment lost 6 bases, leaving 5 bases of the junction unmatched. The CDR3 is CAISRTSGPETQYF. The CDR3 nucleotides read TGTGCCATCAGCCGGACTAGCGGGCCGGAGACCCAGTACTTC.

The chain links TRBV19 to TRBJ1-4; no reliable D call. The V end was cut by 1 base, the J end by 1 base, with 7 bases between. CDR1 is LNHDA, CDR2 SQIVND, per germline (reference sequence). The CDR3 runs to 15 residues. The CDR3 coding sequence is TGTGCCAGTAGTATAGGAGGCGTAACTAATGAAAAACTGTTTTTT. Protein product: CASSIGGVTNEKLFF.

CDR3 sequence: CASLSLTGAYTEAFF. The CDR3 DNA reads TGTGCCAGCCTCTCGCTTACAGGGGCGTACACTGAAGCTTTCTTT. This chain uses TRBV6-5 with TRBJ1-1, with 7 bases identical to TRBD1. This CDR3 is built from 15 residues. Germline values: CDR1 MNHEY, CDR2 SVGAGI. V was clipped by 8 bases and J by 3 bases; unmatched bases: 12.

This rearrangement joins TRBV30 to TRBJ1-5; 8 nucleotides match TRBD1. Germline V gives CDR1 GTSNPN, CDR2 SVGIG (reference sequence). The ends lost 4 bases at V and 10 bases at J; junction bases unmatched: 6. This CDR3 has 12 amino acids. The CDR3 sequence is CAWTRGRGPQHF. Written as DNA, the CDR3 is TGTGCCTGGACCAGGGGGCGCGGTCCCCAGCATTTT.

The chain is built from TRBV7-8 and TRBJ2-2; possibly TRBD2 for D (6 bases). Trimming removed 8 bases at V and 8 bases at J, with 9 bases between. CDR1 and CDR2 from the germline V gene are SGHVS and FQNEAQ. This CDR3 comprises 11 residues. CDR3: CASAGGGELFF. The CDR3 DNA is TGTGCCAGCGCCGGGGGAGGGGAGCTGTTTTTT.

The chain joins TRBV19 to TRBJ1-3; D call uncertain. CDR3 length equals 15 residues. CDR1 is LNHDA and CDR2 is SQIVND in the germline V gene (reference sequence). Trimming cost V 3 bases and J 0 bases, with 9 bases left between them. CDR3 protein: CASSMGGHSGNTIYF. The DNA for the CDR3 is TGTGCCAGTAGTATGGGAGGGCACTCTGGAAACACCATATATTTT. Filled out from reference TRBV19 and TRBJ1-3, the complete variable domain reads DGGITQSPKYLFRKEGQNVTLSCEQNLNHDAMYWYRQDPGQGLRLIYYSQIVNDFQKGDIAEGYSVSREKKESFPLTVTSAQKNPTAFYLCASSMGGHSGNTIYFGEGSWLTVV.

The V call is TRBV7-9, the J call TRBJ2-7; D possibly corresponds to TRBD1 (6 bases). V shed 5 bases and J shed 6 bases, with 11 bases lying between them. Per germline, CDR1 SEHNR and CDR2 FQNEAQ (reference sequence). CDR3 length: 12 amino acids. The CDR3 DNA reads as TGTGCCAGCAGCCCCACAGGGCCCGAGCAGTACTTC. Translating it yields CASSPTGPEQYF.